What follows are 7 T cell receptor beta chains derived from one specimen sequenced in a study of blood T cells in healthy people across ages. A second PCR of roughly 7 to 11 cycles used a sample-barcoded 5' primer and a J-beta primer mix. TCRdb ran MiXCR on the 5' RACE reads and lists one entry per CDR3 protein. The sample consists of 750,000 to 950,000 distinct CDR3 sequences, about 29% of them appearing once. This same sample was also part of a study on T cells of mothers and their children.

The sequenced material came from blood. These receptors came from a woman aged 35 to 49 in good health.

With respect to this clonotype: A much larger clone sits a single nucleotide away, making a read error possible. This chain connects TRBV11-2 to TRBJ2-5; D might be TRBD2 (5 bases). Between the trimmed V and J ends, which lost 5 bases and 13 bases, there was a span of 23 bases. Germline lookup yields CDR1 SGHAT and CDR2 FQNNGV. The CDR3 loop spans 14 amino acids. This chain's CDR3 is CASSPPMGRRSRYF. For the CDR3, the DNA is TGTGCCAGCAGCCCTCCCATGGGGAGACGGTCCCGGTACTTC.

This clonotype has a handful of counts. This chain joins TRBV6-5 and TRBJ2-3; possibly TRBD2 for D (5 bases). CDR3 size: 14 residues. Germline V lookup: CDR1 MNHEY, CDR2 SVGAGI. Trimming took off 10 bases at V and 4 bases at J, with 18 bases between the two ends. CDR3 amino acids: CATTVQSSADTQYF. The CDR3 region has the DNA TGTGCCACCACGGTCCAGAGTAGCGCAGATACGCAGTATTTT.

The sample holds many counts of this clonotype. The chain is built from TRBV4-1 and TRBJ2-7; 7 bases align to TRBD1. V trimming: 6 bases; J trimming: 2 bases; junction bases outside the gene matches: 10. The CDR3 length is 15 residues. Germline lookup yields CDR1 MGHRA and CDR2 YSYEKL. The CDR3 region has the DNA TGCGCCAGCAGACCAGACAGGGCACGGACCTACGAGCAGTACTTC. As protein: CASRPDRARTYEQYF.

As to this clonotype: Here the CDR3 omits its conserved ending phenylalanine or tryptophan, so a read error is the likely source. The chain joins TRBV28 to TRBJ2-7; D may correspond to TRBD1 or TRBD2 (5 bases each). CDR1 and CDR2 (germline): MDHEN, SYDVKM. The CDR3 is 15 residues long. V gave up 4 bases and J gave up 4 bases, with 17 bases separating them. The CDR3 region has the DNA TGTGCCAGCAGTTCCCCCCAGGGAGCAACTTACGAGCAGTACTTA. Amino acids: CASSSPQGATYEQYL.

The V gene is TRBV12-3 or TRBV12-4, the J gene TRBJ1-5; tentative D call: TRBD1 (5 bases). There are 14 residues in the CDR3. The ends were cut back, 6 bases at V and 10 bases at J, with 19 bases in the middle. This CDR3 is CASRLEAGKFPQHF. CDR3 in DNA: TGTGCCAGCAGACTTGAGGCAGGGAAATTTCCCCAGCATTTT.

This clonotype was counted a few times. The chain uses TRBV7-2 and TRBJ1-2; D gene unclear. Germline CDR1 reads SGHTA; CDR2 reads FQGNSA. V was pared by 0 bases and J by 3 bases, with 8 bases between. The CDR3 is 14 amino acids. The CDR3 loop reads CASSLARGYYGYTF. CDR3 in DNA: TGTGCCAGCAGCTTAGCAAGAGGATACTATGGCTACACCTTC.

In its sample, this clonotype was seen many times. The rearrangement links TRBV12-3 or TRBV12-4 to TRBJ2-7; TRBD1 matches 9 bases. This CDR3 comprises 14 residues. The ends lost 5 bases at V and 7 bases at J; junction bases unmatched: 9. This CDR3 reads CASSPGQGLEEQYF. The CDR3 coding sequence is TGTGCCAGCAGTCCGGGACAGGGATTAGAAGAGCAGTACTTC.